The following is a T cell receptor beta chain sequence with its context. The sample is drawn from a study of blood T cell repertoires in COVID-19. For the study at large: Acute and convalescent COVID-19 samples came from the United States, Italy and Spain. PBMCs, B-cell-depleted T cells, or T cells provided the cDNA or gDNA that made up the material.

Original analysis: For nucleated cells, counts were estimated from reference gene primer amplification. Only in-frame clones appear in the TCRdb table, and some are missing; sequencing was by immunoSEQ multiplex PCR. V and J calls and clone size are those listed in that table; D and trimming were worked out from the DNA. The sample holds about 92,000 clones, about 70% seen once. The V and J ends lost 11 bases and 5 bases, in that order; junction bases with no gene match: 10. The CDR3 loop spans 14 amino acids. Germline assignment: CDR1 SEHNR and CDR2 FQNEAQ (reference sequence). The chain combines TRBV7-9 with TRBJ2-3, with 10 positions matching TRBD2. Sequenced material: peripheral blood. This clonotype was obtained from a woman aged 55-69 years in a cohort sampled during active or convalescent COVID-19. The CDR3 sequence: CAGRIAGGRDTQYF. In nucleotides, the CDR3 is TGTGCCGGACGGATAGCGGGGGGACGAGATACGCAGTATTTT.